What follows are 10 T cell receptor beta chains derived from one specimen sequenced in a study of blood T cell repertoires in COVID-19. TCRdb keeps only in-frame clones here, not all; method: immunoSEQ multiplex PCR. The table shows more than 150,000 clones, with 78% occurring only once. Specimen: peripheral blood. Receptors originate from a woman at least 80 years old with active or convalescent COVID-19.

CDR3 protein: CASSPGQGGGYTF. The CDR3 nucleotides read TGTGCCAGCAGTCCGGGACAGGGTGGTGGCTACACCTTC. The chain has TRBV28 and TRBJ1-2; TRBD1 aligns across 9 bases. CDR3 size: 13 residues. Germline CDR1 MDHEN, CDR2 SYDVKM. Trimming at V came to 5 bases and at J to 7 bases, leaving 5 bases not matched to a gene.

CDR3: CASSSRWAGGAYNEQFF. CDR3 bases: TGTGCCAGCAGCTCCCGGTGGGCCGGGGGGGCCTACAATGAGCAGTTCTTC. The rearrangement joins TRBV11-2 to TRBJ2-1; 8 bases are a match to TRBD2. Germline-derived CDR1 and CDR2 are SGHAT and FQNNGV. This CDR3 comprises 17 residues. J gave up 2 bases and V 4 bases, and 10 bases lay outside the gene matches.

The chain carries TRBV5-1 and TRBJ1-2; 7 bases fit TRBD1. With 0 bases clipped from V and 2 bases from J, the junction kept 4 bases outside the gene matches. The CDR3 totals 15 residues. Germline assignment: CDR1 SGHRS and CDR2 YFSETQ. For the CDR3, the DNA is TGCGCCAGCAGCTTGGTGCAGGGGGGAAACTATGGCTACACCTTC. Translating it yields CASSLVQGGNYGYTF.

This clone was seen only a few times. V gene TRBV5-8 combines with J gene TRBJ1-5; D remains ambiguous. CDR1 is SGHTS and CDR2 is YDEGEE in the germline V gene. The CDR3 runs to 14 residues. Trimming left V 2 bases short and J 3 bases short, with 9 bases between. The CDR3 nucleotides read TGTGCCAGCAGCTTAGGGAGGAACAATCAGCCCCAGCATTTT. The encoded protein is CASSLGRNNQPQHF.

The CDR3 spells CASSQGGWDNEQFF. CDR3 nucleotide sequence: TGCGCCAGCAGCCAAGGCGGATGGGACAATGAGCAGTTCTTC. V and J are TRBV4-3 and TRBJ2-1, with D hard to call. Germline V gives CDR1 LGHNA, CDR2 YSLEER. The CDR3 is 14 amino acids. V was trimmed by 1 base and J by 5 bases, leaving 9 bases between them.

The V gene is TRBV2, the J gene TRBJ1-2; D may be TRBD1 (5 bases). The CDR3 has 13 amino acids. CDR1 is SNHLY and CDR2 is FYNNEI in the germline V gene. Trimming pared 8 bases from V and 6 bases from J, leaving 16 bases between. As DNA, the CDR3 is TGTGCCAGCGCGGGGGAAGGCTCTGATGGCTACACCTTC. Its translation is CASAGEGSDGYTF.

The chain recombines TRBV5-4 with TRBJ2-7; TRBD2 aligns across 8 bases. CDR3 length: 18 residues. Germline V gene sequence: CDR1 SGHNT, CDR2 YYREEE (reference sequence). V was clipped by 4 bases and J by 2 bases; unmatched bases: 17. The CDR3 bases are TGTGCCAGCAGCCACGAGGGTTGGGGGACTAGTCGAACCTACGAGCAGTACTTC. As protein: CASSHEGWGTSRTYEQYF.

CDR3 coding DNA: TGCGCCAGCCGGACAGGACCTGGGGCCAACGTCCTGACTTTC. It codes for CASRTGPGANVLTF. The genes are TRBV5-1 and TRBJ2-6; 7 bases line up with TRBD1. The V and J ends lost 7 bases and 2 bases, in that order; junction bases with no gene match: 3. The CDR3 covers 14 residues. Germline assignment: CDR1 SGHRS and CDR2 YFSETQ. Filled out from reference TRBV5-1 and TRBJ2-6, the complete variable domain reads KAGVTQTPRYLIKTRGQQVTLSCSPISGHRSVSWYQQTPGQGLQFLFEYFSETQRNKGNFPGRFSGRQFSNSRSEMNVSTLELGDSALYLCASRTGPGANVLTFGAGSRLTVL.

The chain is built from TRBV5-1 and TRBJ2-3, with 7 bases matching TRBD1. Germline V lookup: CDR1 SGHRS, CDR2 YFSETQ. The length of the CDR3 is 15 residues. V gave up 2 bases and J gave up 6 bases; unmatched junction bases: 9. CDR3 bases: TGCGCCAGCAGCTTAGCAGAGGGGGCGTGGGATACGCAGTATTTT. Translated, it gives CASSLAEGAWDTQYF.

This clone was seen a handful of times. The gene calls are TRBV28 and TRBJ1-3, with D perhaps matching TRBD1 (5 bases). V was shortened by 4 bases and J by 3 bases, with 13 bases between the two germline ends. This CDR3 is 15 amino acids long. Germline CDR1 is MDHEN and CDR2 is SYDVKM. This CDR3 is CASSSEDTYGNTIYF. The CDR3, as DNA: TGTGCCAGCAGTTCAGAGGACACTTATGGAAACACCATATATTTT.